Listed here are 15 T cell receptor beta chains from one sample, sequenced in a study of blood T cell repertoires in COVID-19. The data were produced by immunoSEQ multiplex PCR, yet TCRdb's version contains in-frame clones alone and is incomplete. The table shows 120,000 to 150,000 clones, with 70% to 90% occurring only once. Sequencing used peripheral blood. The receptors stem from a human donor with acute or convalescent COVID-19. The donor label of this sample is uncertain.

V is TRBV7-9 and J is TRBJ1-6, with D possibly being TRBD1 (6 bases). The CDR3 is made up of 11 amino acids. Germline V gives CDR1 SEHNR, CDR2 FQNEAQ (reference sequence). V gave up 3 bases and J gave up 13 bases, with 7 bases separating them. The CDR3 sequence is CASSFTGPLHF. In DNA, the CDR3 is TGTGCCAGCAGCTTCACAGGGCCCCTCCACTTT.

The CDR3 DNA sequence: TGTGCCAGCAGTGAAAGTCGAGGGACCCAGTACTTC. This gives the protein CASSESRGTQYF. V usage is TRBV2 and J usage is TRBJ2-5; no reliable D call. The CDR3 spans 12 residues. V was cut by 2 bases and J by 7 bases, with 8 bases left in between. The germline V gene has CDR1 SNHLY and CDR2 FYNNEI.

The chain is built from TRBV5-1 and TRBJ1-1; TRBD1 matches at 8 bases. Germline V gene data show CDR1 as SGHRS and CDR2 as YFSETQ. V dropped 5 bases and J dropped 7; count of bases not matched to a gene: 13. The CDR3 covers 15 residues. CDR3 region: CASRTVQGALGEAFF. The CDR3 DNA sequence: TGCGCCAGCAGGACTGTTCAGGGGGCGCTTGGTGAAGCTTTCTTT. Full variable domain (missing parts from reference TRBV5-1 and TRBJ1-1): KAGVTQTPRYLIKTRGQQVTLSCSPISGHRSVSWYQQTPGQGLQFLFEYFSETQRNKGNFPGRFSGRQFSNSRSEMNVSTLELGDSALYLCASRTVQGALGEAFFGQGTRLTVV.

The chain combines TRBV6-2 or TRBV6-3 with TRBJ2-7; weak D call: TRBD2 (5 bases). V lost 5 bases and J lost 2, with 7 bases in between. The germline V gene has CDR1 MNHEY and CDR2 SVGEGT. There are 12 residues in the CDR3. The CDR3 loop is CASSVGAYEQYV. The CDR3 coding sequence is TGTGCCAGCAGTGTCGGGGCCTACGAGCAGTACGTC.

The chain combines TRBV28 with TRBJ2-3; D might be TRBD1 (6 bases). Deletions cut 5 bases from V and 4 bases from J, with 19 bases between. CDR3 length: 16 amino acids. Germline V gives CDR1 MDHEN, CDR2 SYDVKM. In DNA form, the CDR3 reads TGTGCCAGCAGTACGTTACAGGGTTATGGAGCAGATACGCAGTATTTT. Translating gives CASSTLQGYGADTQYF.

CDR3 region: CASIKPVSYEQYV. CDR3 sequence (DNA): TGTGCCAGCATAAAGCCCGTGAGTTACGAGCAGTACGTC. The rearrangement uses TRBV27 and TRBJ2-7; D is uncertain. The CDR3 has 13 residues. The V end was cut by 7 bases, the J end by 4 bases, with 14 bases between. Germline CDR1 reads MNHEY; CDR2 reads SMNVEV (reference sequence).

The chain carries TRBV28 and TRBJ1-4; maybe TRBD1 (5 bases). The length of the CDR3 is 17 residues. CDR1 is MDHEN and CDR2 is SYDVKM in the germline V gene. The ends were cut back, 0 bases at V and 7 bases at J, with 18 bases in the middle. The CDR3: CASSLWDGTLKGEKLFF. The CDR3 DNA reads TGTGCCAGCAGTTTATGGGACGGGACTCTCAAGGGTGAAAAACTGTTTTTT.

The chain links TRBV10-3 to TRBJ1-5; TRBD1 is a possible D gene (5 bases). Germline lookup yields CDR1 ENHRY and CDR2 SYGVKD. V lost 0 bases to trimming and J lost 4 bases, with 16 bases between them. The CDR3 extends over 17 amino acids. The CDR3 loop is CAISESKRTQENQPQHF. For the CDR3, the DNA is TGTGCCATCAGTGAGTCGAAAAGGACACAGGAAAATCAGCCCCAGCATTTT.

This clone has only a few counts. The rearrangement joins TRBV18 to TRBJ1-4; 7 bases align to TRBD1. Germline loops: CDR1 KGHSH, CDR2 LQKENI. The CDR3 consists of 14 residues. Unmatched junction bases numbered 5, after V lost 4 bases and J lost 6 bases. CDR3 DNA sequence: TGTGCCAGCTCACGCCAGGGGGGAGATGAAAAACTGTTTTTT. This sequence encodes CASSRQGGDEKLFF.

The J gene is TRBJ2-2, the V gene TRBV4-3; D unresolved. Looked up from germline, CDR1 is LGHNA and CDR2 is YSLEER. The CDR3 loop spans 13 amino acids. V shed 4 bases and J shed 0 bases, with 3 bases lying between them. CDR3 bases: TGCGCCAGCAGCCTCACGAACACCGGGGAGCTGTTTTTT. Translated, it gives CASSLTNTGELFF.

The CDR3 coding sequence is TGTGCCAGCTCACCACAACCCCGGGTGGACAGGGGAGACTATGGCTACACCTTC. It translates to CASSPQPRVDRGDYGYTF. The V gene is TRBV18, the J gene TRBJ1-2; 9 bases line up with TRBD1. Germline V gene data show CDR1 as KGHSH and CDR2 as LQKENI. This CDR3 region has 18 residues. Trimming removed 1 base from V and 3 bases from J; junction bases left unmatched: 12.

CDR3 in amino acids: CASSQADRGYNQPQHF. In DNA, the CDR3 is TGTGCCAGCAGCCAGGCAGACAGGGGATACAATCAGCCCCAGCATTTT. The chain employs TRBV4-2 and TRBJ1-5; TRBD1 agrees at 8 bases. V shed 3 bases, J shed 3 bases, and the junction held 7 bases outside the gene matches. This CDR3 comprises 16 residues. CDR1 LGHNA and CDR2 YNFKEQ come from the germline V gene.

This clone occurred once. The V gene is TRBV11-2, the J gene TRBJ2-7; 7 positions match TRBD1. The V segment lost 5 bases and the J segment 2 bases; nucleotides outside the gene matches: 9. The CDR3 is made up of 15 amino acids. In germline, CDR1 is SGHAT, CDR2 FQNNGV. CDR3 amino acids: CASSPPGTAPYEQYF. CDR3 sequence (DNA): TGTGCCAGCAGCCCCCCTGGGACAGCCCCCTACGAGCAGTACTTC.

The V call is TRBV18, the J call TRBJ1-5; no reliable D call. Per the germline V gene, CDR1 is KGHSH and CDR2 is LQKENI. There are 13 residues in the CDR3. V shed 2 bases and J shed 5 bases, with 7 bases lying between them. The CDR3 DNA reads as TGTGCCAGCTCACCAACAGTGGATCAGCCCCAGCATTTT. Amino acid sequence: CASSPTVDQPQHF.

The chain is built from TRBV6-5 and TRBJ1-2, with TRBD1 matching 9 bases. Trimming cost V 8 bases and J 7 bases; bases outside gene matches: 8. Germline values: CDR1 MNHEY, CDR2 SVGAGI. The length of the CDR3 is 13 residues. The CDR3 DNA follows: TGTGCCAGCGGCAACACAGGGGGCTCTGGCTACACCTTC. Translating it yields CASGNTGGSGYTF.